The entry below describes one T cell receptor (beta chain). The antigen is undetermined. The entry originates in a study of cytomegalovirus exposure and HLA in healthy donors. Study results and limitations: An analysis was carried out at a later point. It showed that HLA-associated TCR beta chains were more clonally expanded than equally common non-associated chains.

Germline CDR1 LNHDA, CDR2 SQIVND (reference sequence). This CDR3 is 16 amino acids long. The ends lost 2 bases at V and 3 bases at J; junction bases unmatched: 6. PCR was performed using 60 Vbeta and 13 Jbeta primers. Original processing notes: Tens of millions of unique TCR beta chains, roughly 11 million of them shared, were counted by a later analysis. Measured with immunoSEQ multiplex PCR; TCRdb has only the in-frame clones, and not every one. From that table come the V and J calls and clone size; the DNA was used to work out D and trimming. Of approximately 170,000 clones listed, around 80% are singletons.

The sequenced sample was PBMCs. The rearrangement uses TRBV19 and TRBJ1-5; 8 bases agree with TRBD1. The sequence derives from a male donor in good health and CMV-seronegative. CDR3 in amino acids: CASSILGTGLNQPQHF. DNA for the CDR3: TGTGCCAGTAGTATATTGGGGACAGGCCTCAATCAGCCCCAGCATTTT. The full variable domain, rest sourced from reference TRBV19 and TRBJ1-5, is DGGITQSPKYLFRKEGQNVTLSCEQNLNHDAMYWYRQDPGQGLRLIYYSQIVNDFQKGDIAEGYSVSREKKESFPLTVTSAQKNPTAFYLCASSILGTGLNQPQHFGDGTRLSIL.